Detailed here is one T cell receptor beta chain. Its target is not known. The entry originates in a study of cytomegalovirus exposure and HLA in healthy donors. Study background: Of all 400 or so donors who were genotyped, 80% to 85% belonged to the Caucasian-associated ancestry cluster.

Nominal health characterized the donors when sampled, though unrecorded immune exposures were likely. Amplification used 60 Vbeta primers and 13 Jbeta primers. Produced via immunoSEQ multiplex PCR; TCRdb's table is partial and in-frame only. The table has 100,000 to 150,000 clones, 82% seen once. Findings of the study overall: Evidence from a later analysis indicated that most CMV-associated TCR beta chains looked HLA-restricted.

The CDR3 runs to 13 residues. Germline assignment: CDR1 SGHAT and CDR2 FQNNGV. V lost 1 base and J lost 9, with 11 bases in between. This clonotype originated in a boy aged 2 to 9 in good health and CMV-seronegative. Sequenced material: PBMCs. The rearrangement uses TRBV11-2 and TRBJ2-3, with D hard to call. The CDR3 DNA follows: TGTGCCAGCAGCTTAGTACTGCTAGGCACGCAGTATTTT. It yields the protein CASSLVLLGTQYF.